The clone carrying this TCR beta chain has just a few counts. What it binds is unknown. This CDR3 has 16 residues. Trimming removed 3 bases from V and 0 bases from J; junction bases left unmatched: 7. The library was made from cDNA and included unique molecular identifiers. The source material, about 0.85 to 11 million T cells, gave rise to about 520,000 cDNA molecules. TCRdb fed the PCR reads into MiXCR, producing one record per CDR3 protein. Altogether approximately 770,000 distinct CDR3 sequences are present, approximately 44% being singletons, with the ten largest covering 4.9%. The data were taken from a study of post-analysis software for immune sequencing data. Study conclusions and caveats: In patients, about 5 TRBV segments were more frequent than in controls, with TRBV5-6, TRBV5-1 and TRBV20-1 among them.

The sequenced material came from blood. This TCR was sampled from a girl aged 10-17 years with multiple sclerosis. The chain uses TRBV12-3 or TRBV12-4 and TRBJ2-5; 7 positions agree with TRBD2. The CDR3 bases are TGTGCCAGCAGTTTTAAGCTAGCGGTCCACCAAGAGACCCAGTACTTC. This encodes CASSFKLAVHQETQYF.